The source of this TCR beta chain is a study of blood T cell repertoires in COVID-19. Study background: Sources were T cells, B-cell-depleted T cells, or PBMCs; the material itself was cDNA or gDNA.

The protocol was immunoSEQ multiplex PCR, while the TCRdb copy is restricted to in-frame clones and leaves out a portion. The sample consists of under 200,000 clones, around four fifths of them appearing once. One Seattle source followed patients from active infection through their disease course. CDR3 length: 15 amino acids. V shed 6 bases and J shed 4 bases, with 15 bases lying between them. The germline gives CDR1 ENHRY, CDR2 SYGVKD. This clone was observed a single time. The chain links TRBV10-3 to TRBJ2-2, with D possibly being TRBD1 (6 bases). The source material was peripheral blood. This clonotype was sampled from a man in his 60s with COVID-19, enrolled during active disease. CDR3 DNA: TGTGCCATCAGCTGGACAGCCGCTTCCACCGGGGAGCTGTTTTTT. Translating gives CAISWTAASTGELFF.